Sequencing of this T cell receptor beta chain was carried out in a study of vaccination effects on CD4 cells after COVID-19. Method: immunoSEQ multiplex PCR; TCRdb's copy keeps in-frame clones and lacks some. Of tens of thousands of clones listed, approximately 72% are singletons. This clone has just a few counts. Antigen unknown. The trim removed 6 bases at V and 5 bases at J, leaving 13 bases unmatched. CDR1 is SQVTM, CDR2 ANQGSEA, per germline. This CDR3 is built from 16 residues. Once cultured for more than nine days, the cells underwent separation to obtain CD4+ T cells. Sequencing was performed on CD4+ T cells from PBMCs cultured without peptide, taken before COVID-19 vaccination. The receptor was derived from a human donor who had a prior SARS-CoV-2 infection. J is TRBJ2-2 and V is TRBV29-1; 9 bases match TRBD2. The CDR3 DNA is TGCAGCGTGAAGACAATTATAGCGGGAGCGACCGGGGAGCTGTTTTTT. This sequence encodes CSVKTIIAGATGELFF.